The rows below give T cell receptor beta chains drawn from one sample of a study of beta chain features in type 1 diabetes. Some clones are missing from TCRdb's copy, which holds only in-frame ones; the method was immunoSEQ multiplex PCR. The sample comprises roughly 120,000 clones, approximately 37% of which are singletons, and over 0.05% rests with the top ten. Sequencing was carried out using stem cell memory CD4+ T cells from blood. These receptors came from a woman aged 18-30 years in good health. Each CDR3 is given with its conserved first and last residue. Clone size is shown for a subset of rows, as once, few, many or a class of expanded clone.

v_call: TRBV7-9; clone_size: few; cdr3_aa: CASSPRGGSYNEQFF
v_call: TRBV19; clone_size: few; cdr3_aa: CASRKAGYEQYF
v_call: TRBV28; clone_size: .; cdr3_aa: CASSLSLAGYEQFF
v_call: TRBV19; clone_size: few; cdr3_aa: CASSIGQTFKNIQYF
v_call: TRBV2; clone_size: .; cdr3_aa: CASSEFPGTYEQYF
v_call: TRBV7-2; clone_size: few; cdr3_aa: CASSAQGLAGVEQYF
v_call: TRBV5-1; clone_size: few; cdr3_aa: CASSLDQGNYGYTF
v_call: TRBV19; clone_size: few; cdr3_aa: CASSPFRENIQYF
v_call: TRBV20-1; clone_size: few; cdr3_aa: CSASELDEQFF
v_call: TRBV2; clone_size: .; cdr3_aa: CASSGPGGLAGGGIQYF
v_call: TRBV28; clone_size: .; cdr3_aa: CASTPPAGQGAHETQYF
v_call: TRBV5-4; clone_size: few; cdr3_aa: CASSVRGYEQYF
v_call: TRBV28; clone_size: .; cdr3_aa: CASSRYRDRDTDTQYF
v_call: TRBV10-3; clone_size: .; cdr3_aa: CAIGASGTYEQYF
v_call: TRBV19; clone_size: .; cdr3_aa: CASRGEAKNIQYF
v_call: TRBV5-4; clone_size: few; cdr3_aa: CASSLDSSKPQHF
v_call: TRBV28; clone_size: .; cdr3_aa: CASSLLAGFETQYF
v_call: TRBV7-8; clone_size: .; cdr3_aa: CASSAMSGGSGGANVLTF
v_call: TRBV4-2; clone_size: .; cdr3_aa: CASSQAGRDIYGYTF
v_call: TRBV27; clone_size: .; cdr3_aa: CASSPQTDTQYF
v_call: TRBV11-2; clone_size: .; cdr3_aa: CASSSFLGRATDTQYF
v_call: TRBV28; clone_size: .; cdr3_aa: CASLGQGRGRRADTQYF
v_call: TRBV9; clone_size: .; cdr3_aa: CASSIRHGPGGEAFF
v_call: TRBV18; clone_size: .; cdr3_aa: CASSPTGAGNTIYF
v_call: TRBV10-3; clone_size: .; cdr3_aa: CAIRGSRGYDGDTQYF
v_call: TRBV7-9; clone_size: .; cdr3_aa: CASSRLAGVNGELFF
v_call: TRBV19; clone_size: .; cdr3_aa: CASRIIGRGQETQYF
v_call: TRBV4-3; clone_size: .; cdr3_aa: CASSQVWLVGGGPFTGELFF
v_call: TRBV5-1; clone_size: .; cdr3_aa: CASSFSSGNHEQYF
v_call: TRBV5-4; clone_size: few; cdr3_aa: CASSLLQGPNEKLFF
v_call: TRBV6-1; clone_size: .; cdr3_aa: CASSARGRVFYEQYF
v_call: TRBV5-6; clone_size: once; cdr3_aa: CASRFGGSGQGWRQFF
v_call: TRBV18; clone_size: few; cdr3_aa: CASSPFTSGGSYNEQFF
v_call: TRBV20-1; clone_size: few; cdr3_aa: CSASPGYEQYF
v_call: TRBV4-1; clone_size: .; cdr3_aa: CASSQVPGVSYNEQFF
v_call: TRBV18; clone_size: .; cdr3_aa: CASSQSETGGRNEQYF
v_call: TRBV27; clone_size: .; cdr3_aa: CASSLTGNTEAFF